This TCR beta chain was captured in a study of lymphopenia after photon versus proton radiotherapy. Findings and limits, study-wide: Relative stability marked proton patients; photon patients lost diversity and naive cells. Only patients who died were analyzed for survival; proton advantage is unproven. In patients who died, overall survival fell as post-nadir TCR diversity dropped more. After the lymphocyte nadir, photon-treated repertoires showed oligoclonal expansion, especially of CD8+ Temra cells.

Trimming left V 3 bases short and J 12 bases short, with 6 bases between. Germline lookup yields CDR1 MGHDK and CDR2 SYGVNS. There are 10 residues in the CDR3. The assay was immunoSEQ multiplex PCR, and TCRdb's table has in-frame clones only and misses some. Among approximately 80,000 clones listed, about four fifths were seen once. With regard to this clone: The target antigen is unknown.

The clonotype comes from a man aged 55 to 70 with pancreatic cancer. The sample consisted of peripheral blood, taken from a patient treated with proton-based radiotherapy. J is TRBJ2-1 and V is TRBV25-1; no firm D call. CDR3 sequence: CASSDGWQFF. For the CDR3, the DNA is TGTGCCAGCAGTGACGGTTGGCAGTTCTTC.